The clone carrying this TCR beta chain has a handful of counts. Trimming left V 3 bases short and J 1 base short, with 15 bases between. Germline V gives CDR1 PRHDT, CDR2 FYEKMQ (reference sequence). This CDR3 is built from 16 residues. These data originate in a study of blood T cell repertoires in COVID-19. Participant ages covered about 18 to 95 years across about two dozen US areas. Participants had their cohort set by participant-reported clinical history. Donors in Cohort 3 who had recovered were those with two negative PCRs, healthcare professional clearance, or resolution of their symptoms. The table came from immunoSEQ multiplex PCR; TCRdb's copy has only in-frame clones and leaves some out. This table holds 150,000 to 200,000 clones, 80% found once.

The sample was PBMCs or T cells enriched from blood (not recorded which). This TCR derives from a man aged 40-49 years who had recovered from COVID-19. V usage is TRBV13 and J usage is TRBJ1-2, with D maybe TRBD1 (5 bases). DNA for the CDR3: TGTGCCAGCAGCTTTACGACCCCGGGACTTAACTATGGCTACACCTTC. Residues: CASSFTTPGLNYGYTF.